These 28 T cell receptor beta chains came from one sample sequenced in a study of patients and donors after allogeneic stem cell transplantation (dated by TCRdb to the early 2020s). The library came from RT-PCR. Sequencer: NextSeq 550. The raw public reads went through TCRdb reprocessing: fastp at Q25, MiXCR clone calling, in-frame beta chains kept. Each CDR3 protein appears once, grouped with its most common genes and DNA. The sample data list roughly 940,000 distinct CDR3 sequences, and over 15% of these were observed just once. Under 6.5% of the sample is taken by the ten largest. Sequencing was done on a sample of blood, either unsorted or a sorted T cell fraction (not recorded which). The receptors were gathered from a human donor who was either an allogeneic HSCT recipient or a stem cell or donor lymphocyte infusion donor (not recorded which). It is not recorded whose cells these are; they may come from a transplant donor.

This clonotype has only a few counts. This chain links TRBV7-9 with TRBJ1-4; 8 bases are shared with TRBD1. This CDR3 has 14 residues. Germline trimming cut 4 bases from V and 7 bases from J; bases unmatched to any gene: 5. Per the germline V gene, CDR1 is SEHNR and CDR2 is FQNEAQ (reference sequence). The CDR3 sequence is CASSYPGTGEKLFF. CDR3 in DNA: TGTGCCAGCAGCTACCCCGGGACAGGTGAAAAACTGTTTTTT. Full variable domain (remainder filled in from reference TRBV7-9 and TRBJ1-4): DTGVSQNPRHKITKRGQNVTFRCDPISEHNRLYWYRQTLGQGPEFLTYFQNEAQLEKSRLLSDRFSAERPKGSFSTLEIQRTEQGDSAMYLCASSYPGTGEKLFFGSGTQLSVL.

Only a few counts were recorded for this clonotype. The V call is TRBV18, the J call TRBJ1-1, with a weak D call TRBD1 (6 bases). The CDR3 is 15 residues long. Looked up from germline, CDR1 is KGHSH and CDR2 is LQKENI. Trimming stripped 8 bases from V and 1 base from J, with 17 bases between. The CDR3 is CASSPPRTANTEAFF. As DNA, the CDR3 is TGTGCCAGCAGTCCCCCCCGGACAGCGAACACTGAAGCTTTCTTT.

V is TRBV29-1 and J is TRBJ1-1, with D possibly matching TRBD1 (5 bases). Trimming shortened V by 6 bases and J by 9 bases, and 17 bases separated the two germline ends. Germline lookup yields CDR1 SQVTM and CDR2 ANQGSEA. The CDR3 is made up of 12 amino acids. CDR3 in DNA: TGCAGCGTCCGGGACGACGGAGGCAAAGCTTTCTTT. Translating gives CSVRDDGGKAFF.

In its sample, this clonotype was seen many times. V gene TRBV4-1 combines with J gene TRBJ1-2; TRBD1 is a possible D gene (6 bases). V lost 4 bases, J lost 1 base, and 10 bases lay in between. The CDR3 is 14 residues long. CDR1 and CDR2 from the germline V gene are MGHRA and YSYEKL. The CDR3 DNA is TGCGCCAGCAGCCCTAACAGGGATAACTATGGCTACACCTTC. It is translated as CASSPNRDNYGYTF.

The chain links TRBV29-1 to TRBJ1-6, with 7 nucleotides matching TRBD1. The trim removed 1 base at V and 8 bases at J, leaving 5 bases unmatched. The CDR3 is 14 amino acids. CDR1 is SQVTM, CDR2 ANQGSEA, per germline. CDR3 sequence: CSVEVGGGDSPLHF. Here the CDR3 DNA reads TGCAGCGTTGAAGTGGGAGGGGGCGATTCACCCCTCCACTTT.

J is TRBJ2-2 and V is TRBV12-3 or TRBV12-4; D unresolved. This CDR3 spans 16 amino acids. Trimming cost V 3 bases and J 0 bases, with 11 bases left between them. The CDR3 coding sequence is TGTGCCAGCAGTTTTTACAAAAACGCGAACACCGGGGAGCTGTTTTTT. It codes for CASSFYKNANTGELFF.

The V gene is TRBV6-1, the J gene TRBJ1-1; possibly TRBD1 for D (6 bases). The V end lost 6 bases, the J end lost 4 bases, and 18 bases lay between the germline ends. This CDR3 is built from 15 residues. Germline V gives CDR1 MNHNS, CDR2 SASEGT. Here the CDR3 reads CASRDFLTGSTEAFF. DNA of the CDR3: TGTGCCAGCAGGGATTTCTTGACAGGTTCCACTGAAGCTTTCTTT.

This clonotype has a handful of counts. CDR3 coding DNA: TGCAGTGCCTCCCTCACGGTAGCCAAAAACATTCAGTACTTC. Residues: CSASLTVAKNIQYF. This chain uses TRBV20-1 with TRBJ2-4; D remains ambiguous. Trimming took off 6 bases at V and 0 bases at J, with 12 bases between the two ends. Germline loops: CDR1 DFQATT, CDR2 SNEGSKA (reference sequence). This CDR3 is 14 amino acids long.

This clonotype appeared many times. This sequence joins TRBV12-3 or TRBV12-4 and TRBJ1-3; TRBD1 matches 9 bases. With V trimmed by 6 bases and J by 2 bases, 2 bases remained unmatched. The CDR3 is made up of 14 amino acids. The CDR3 coding sequence is TGTGCCAGCAGAGGGACAGGGACTGGAAACACCATATATTTT. Encoded protein: CASRGTGTGNTIYF.

The genes are TRBV12-3 or TRBV12-4 and TRBJ2-7; D is tentatively TRBD1 or TRBD2 (5 bases each). The CDR3 length is 15 residues. Between the trimmed V and J ends, which lost 6 bases and 5 bases, there was a span of 20 bases. CDR3 residues: CASRFTSSGRNEQYF. The CDR3 DNA is TGTGCCAGCAGATTTACCTCATCGGGGCGAAACGAGCAGTACTTC.

V is TRBV6-1 and J is TRBJ2-7, with D possibly being TRBD2 (6 bases). Per the germline V gene, CDR1 is MNHNS and CDR2 is SASEGT. This CDR3 comprises 14 residues. The V end was cut by 6 bases, the J end by 5 bases, with 17 bases between. This CDR3 reads CASRLGLAPHEQYF. As DNA, the CDR3 is TGTGCCAGCAGATTGGGACTGGCCCCACACGAGCAGTACTTC.

This clonotype turned up a few times. The chain links TRBV2 to TRBJ2-2; D gene ambiguous. The CDR3 length is 15 residues. V was cut by 4 bases and J by 0 bases, with 9 bases left in between. CDR1 SNHLY and CDR2 FYNNEI come from the germline V gene. The CDR3 protein is CASSAFVTNTGELFF. In DNA, the CDR3 is TGTGCCAGCAGTGCTTTTGTCACGAACACCGGGGAGCTGTTTTTT.

This clonotype came up many times. V gene TRBV27 combines with J gene TRBJ1-5; D is undetermined. V lost 2 bases to trimming and J lost 2 bases, with 10 bases between them. Germline values: CDR1 MNHEY, CDR2 SMNVEV (reference sequence). The CDR3 spans 15 residues. The CDR3 DNA follows: TGTGCCAGCAGTTTAGGTTTCGACGGCAATCAGCCCCAGCATTTT. It specifies CASSLGFDGNQPQHF.

This clonotype was observed a handful of times. The V and J genes are TRBV24-1 and TRBJ2-6; D is unresolved. Germline values: CDR1 KGHDR, CDR2 SFDVKD. The ends were cut back, 5 bases at V and 4 bases at J, with 2 bases in the middle. This CDR3 has 12 residues. The CDR3 here is CATSVGANVLTF. As DNA, the CDR3 is TGTGCCACCAGTGTGGGGGCCAACGTCCTGACTTTC.

The gene calls are TRBV6-2 or TRBV6-3 and TRBJ2-2; D remains unclear. Germline V lookup: CDR1 MNHEY, CDR2 SVGEGT. Trimming cost V 8 bases and J 1 base, with 8 bases left between them. The CDR3 runs 13 residues. CDR3 protein: CASVNENTGELFF. The CDR3 region has the DNA TGTGCCAGCGTAAATGAGAACACCGGGGAGCTGTTTTTT.

This clonotype was seen ten or more times. This sequence joins TRBV4-3 and TRBJ2-1; possibly TRBD2 for D (7 bases). CDR3 length equals 14 residues. Trimming took 4 bases from V and 3 from J, leaving 10 bases between them. Germline V CDR1 and CDR2: LGHNA, YSLEER. The CDR3 region is CASSRGGDYNEQFF. The CDR3, as DNA: TGCGCCAGCAGCCGGGGGGGCGACTACAATGAGCAGTTCTTC.

This chain links TRBV2 with TRBJ2-2, with a possible D match to TRBD2 (6 bases). Germline V gene lookup returns CDR1 SNHLY and CDR2 FYNNEI. CDR3 size: 18 residues. With 4 bases removed from V and 3 bases from J, the gap between germline ends came to 21 bases. CDR3 loop: CASSGSPSTGVYTGELFF. The CDR3 region has the DNA TGTGCCAGCAGTGGGTCCCCATCAACGGGGGTTTACACCGGGGAGCTGTTTTTT.

The J gene is TRBJ2-1, the V gene TRBV3-1, with unresolved D. The V gene lost 2 bases and the J gene lost 12 bases, with 14 bases spanning the gap. The CDR3 is 13 amino acids. Looked up from germline, CDR1 is LGHDT and CDR2 is YNNKEL (reference sequence). The CDR3 DNA follows: TGTGCCAGCAGCCAACCTCCCTCTATTTGGCAGTTCTTC. This encodes CASSQPPSIWQFF.

This clonotype was recorded only once. V gene TRBV2 combines with J gene TRBJ2-2; 9 positions agree with TRBD2. The CDR3 spans 15 residues. The J segment lost 6 bases and the V segment lost 7 bases, leaving 9 bases of the junction unmatched. Per germline, CDR1 SNHLY and CDR2 FYNNEI. CDR3 DNA: TGTGCCAGCACGTCTGAAGCGGGAGGAGCCGGGGAGCTGTTTTTT. Its protein is CASTSEAGGAGELFF. Full variable domain (remainder filled in from reference TRBV2 and TRBJ2-2): EPEVTQTPSHQVTQMGQEVILRCVPISNHLYFYWYRQILGQKVEFLVSFYNNEISEKSEIFDDQFSVERPDGSNFTLKIRSTKLEDSAMYFCASTSEAGGAGELFFGEGSRLTVL.

This sequence joins TRBV2 and TRBJ1-2; 7 nucleotides match TRBD1. The CDR3 loop spans 14 amino acids. CDR1 and CDR2 (germline): SNHLY, FYNNEI. Trimming took 7 bases from V and 3 from J; bases not matched to a gene: 8. The CDR3 coding sequence is TGTGCCAGCACCGGGAAGGGGGCCGACTATGGCTACACCTTC. Translated: CASTGKGADYGYTF.

On this clonotype: A far larger clone is only one base removed, so a read error is likely. This rearrangement joins TRBV7-6 to TRBJ2-3; 8 positions agree with TRBD1. The CDR3 runs to 14 residues. Trimming at V came to 7 bases and at J to 1 base, leaving 4 bases not matched to a gene. Germline assignment: CDR1 SGHVS and CDR2 FNYEAQ. This chain's CDR3 is CASNPGQGTDTQYF. CDR3 nucleotides: TGTGCCAGCAACCCGGGACAGGGCACAGATACGCAGTATTTT.

J is TRBJ1-1 and V is TRBV7-6; D is undetermined. Deletions cut 2 bases from V and 3 bases from J, with 10 bases between. The germline V gene encodes CDR1 SGHVS and CDR2 FNYEAQ. The CDR3 has 14 residues. The CDR3 sequence: CASSLYEGDTEAFF. The CDR3 region has the DNA TGTGCCAGCAGCTTATACGAGGGTGACACTGAAGCTTTCTTT.

The chain uses TRBV20-1 and TRBJ1-1, with a weak D call TRBD1 (5 bases). Trimming stripped 0 bases from V and 8 bases from J, with 13 bases between. Per the germline V gene, CDR1 is DFQATT and CDR2 is SNEGSKA (reference sequence). The length of the CDR3 is 13 residues. The chain's CDR3 is CSARDTGESEAFF. Here the CDR3 DNA reads TGCAGTGCTAGAGATACGGGGGAATCAGAAGCTTTCTTT.

The table lists this clonotype with a few counts. The chain combines TRBV29-1 with TRBJ1-2; weak D call: TRBD1 (6 bases). V lost 6 bases to trimming and J lost 7 bases, with 18 bases between them. The CDR3 sequence is 13 residues long. The germline gives CDR1 SQVTM, CDR2 ANQGSEA. DNA of the CDR3: TGCAGCGTCCTACACCAACAGGGATCTGGCTACACCTTC. It encodes CSVLHQQGSGYTF.

This clonotype was detected only a few times. This chain connects TRBV5-1 to TRBJ2-1; D is possibly TRBD1 or TRBD2 (6 bases each). V was shortened by 4 bases and J by 0 bases, with 14 bases between the two germline ends. The CDR3 runs 16 residues. Germline loops: CDR1 SGHRS, CDR2 YFSETQ. The CDR3 is CASSSEGGYSYNEQFF. The CDR3, as DNA: TGCGCCAGCAGCAGCGAAGGGGGGTACTCCTACAATGAGCAGTTCTTC.

This clonotype came up many times. This chain uses TRBV20-1 with TRBJ1-2; 8 bases are a match to TRBD1. Trimming cost V 5 bases and J 5 bases; bases outside gene matches: 7. The CDR3 is made up of 13 amino acids. The germline V gene has CDR1 DFQATT and CDR2 SNEGSKA (reference sequence). For the CDR3, the DNA is TGCAGTGCTCCGCCGGACAGGGAGTATGGCTACACCTTC. This gives the protein CSAPPDREYGYTF.

In this sample, this clonotype turned up a few times. The J gene is TRBJ2-2, the V gene TRBV18; D gene unclear. Trimming pared 4 bases from V and 1 base from J, leaving 10 bases between. The CDR3 runs 15 residues. Germline-derived CDR1 and CDR2 are KGHSH and LQKENI. The CDR3: CASSHRTENTGELFF. The CDR3, as DNA: TGTGCCAGCTCACACCGGACGGAGAACACCGGGGAGCTGTTTTTT.

This sequence joins TRBV20-1 and TRBJ2-1; the D gene is possibly TRBD2 (6 bases). This CDR3 region has 14 residues. Trimming stripped 5 bases from V and 6 bases from J, with 17 bases between. The germline V gene has CDR1 DFQATT and CDR2 SNEGSKA (reference sequence). CDR3 region: CSARRAGSGNEQFF. The CDR3 nucleotides are TGCAGTGCTCGTAGGGCGGGGAGCGGCAATGAGCAGTTCTTC.